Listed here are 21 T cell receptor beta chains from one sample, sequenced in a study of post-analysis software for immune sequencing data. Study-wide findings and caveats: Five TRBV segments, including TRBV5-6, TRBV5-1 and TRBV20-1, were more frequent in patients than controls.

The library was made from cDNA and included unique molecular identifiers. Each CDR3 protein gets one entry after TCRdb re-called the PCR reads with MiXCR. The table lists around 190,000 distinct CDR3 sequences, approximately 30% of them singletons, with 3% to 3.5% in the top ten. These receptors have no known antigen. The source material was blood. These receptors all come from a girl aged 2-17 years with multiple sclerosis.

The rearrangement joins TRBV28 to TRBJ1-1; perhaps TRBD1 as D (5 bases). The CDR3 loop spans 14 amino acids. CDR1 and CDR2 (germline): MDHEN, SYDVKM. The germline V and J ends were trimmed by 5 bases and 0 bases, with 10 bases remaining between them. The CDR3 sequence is CASSPGHMNTEAFF. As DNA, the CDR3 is TGTGCCAGCAGTCCAGGACACATGAACACTGAAGCTTTCTTT.

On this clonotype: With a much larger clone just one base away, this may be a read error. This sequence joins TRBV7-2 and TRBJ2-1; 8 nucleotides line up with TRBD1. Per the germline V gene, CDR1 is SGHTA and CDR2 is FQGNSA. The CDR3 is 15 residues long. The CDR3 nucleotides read TGTGCCGGCAGCTTAGAGGGACAGGTGGGCGATGAGCAGTTCTTC. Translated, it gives CAGSLEGQVGDEQFF.

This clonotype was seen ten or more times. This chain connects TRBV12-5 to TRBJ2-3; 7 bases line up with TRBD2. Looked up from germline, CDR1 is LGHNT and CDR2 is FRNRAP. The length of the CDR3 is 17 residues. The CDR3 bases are TGTGCCATTAGTGGCAAGTCTGGGACTACCCCCCCAGATACGCAGTATTTT. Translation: CAISGKSGTTPPDTQYF.

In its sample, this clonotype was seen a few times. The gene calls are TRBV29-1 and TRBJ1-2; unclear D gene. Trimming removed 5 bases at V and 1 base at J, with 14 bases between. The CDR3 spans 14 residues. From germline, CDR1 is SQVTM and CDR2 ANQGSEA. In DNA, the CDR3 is TGCAGCGTTCTCGGAGGTGATAATAACTATGGCTACACCTTC. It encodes CSVLGGDNNYGYTF. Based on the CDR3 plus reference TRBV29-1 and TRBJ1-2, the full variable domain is SAVISQKPSRDICQRGTSLTIQCQVDSQVTMMFWYRQQPGQSLTLIATANQGSEATYESGFVIDKFPISRPNLTFSTLTVSNMSPEDSSIYLCSVLGGDNNYGYTFGSGTRLTVV.

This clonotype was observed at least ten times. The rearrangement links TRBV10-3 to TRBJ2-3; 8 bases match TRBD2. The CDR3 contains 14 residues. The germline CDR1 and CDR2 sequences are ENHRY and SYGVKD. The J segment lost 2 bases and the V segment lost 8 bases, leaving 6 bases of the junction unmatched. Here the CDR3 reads CAIETGGLTDTQYF. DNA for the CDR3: TGTGCCATCGAAACGGGAGGGCTCACAGATACGCAGTATTTT.

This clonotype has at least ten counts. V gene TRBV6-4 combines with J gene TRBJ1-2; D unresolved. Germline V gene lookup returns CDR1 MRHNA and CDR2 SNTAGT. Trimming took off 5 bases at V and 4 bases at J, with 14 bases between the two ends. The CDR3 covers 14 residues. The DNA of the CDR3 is TGTGCCAGCAGTCCGGGTGACGCTGGCTATGGCTACACCTTC. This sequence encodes CASSPGDAGYGYTF.

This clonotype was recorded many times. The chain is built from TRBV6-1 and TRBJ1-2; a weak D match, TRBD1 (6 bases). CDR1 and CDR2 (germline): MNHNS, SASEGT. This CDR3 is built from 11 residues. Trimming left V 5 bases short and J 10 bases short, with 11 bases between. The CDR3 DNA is TGTGCCAGCAGTACGACAGGCGACTACACCTTC. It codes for CASSTTGDYTF.

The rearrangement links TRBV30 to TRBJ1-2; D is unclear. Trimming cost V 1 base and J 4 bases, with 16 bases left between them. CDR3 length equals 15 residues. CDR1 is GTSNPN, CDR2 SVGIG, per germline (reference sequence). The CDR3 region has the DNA TGTGCCTGGAGTGCAGATGTAGAGGGCGGCTATGGCTACACCTTC. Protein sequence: CAWSADVEGGYGYTF.

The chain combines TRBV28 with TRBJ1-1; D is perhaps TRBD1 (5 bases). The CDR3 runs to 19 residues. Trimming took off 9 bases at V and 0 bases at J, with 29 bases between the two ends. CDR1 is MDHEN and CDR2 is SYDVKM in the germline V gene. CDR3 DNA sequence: TGTGCCAGATCTCGCCCGGTTTCTTCGCAGGGACGGTTGAACACTGAAGCTTTCTTT. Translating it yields CARSRPVSSQGRLNTEAFF.

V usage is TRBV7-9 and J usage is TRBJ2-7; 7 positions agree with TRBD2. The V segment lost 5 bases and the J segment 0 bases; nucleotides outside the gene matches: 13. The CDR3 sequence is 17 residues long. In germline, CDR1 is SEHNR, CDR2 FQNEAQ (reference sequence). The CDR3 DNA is TGTGCCAGCAGCCCAACCACCGGGGCTAGCGGCTCCTACGAGCAGTACTTC. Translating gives CASSPTTGASGSYEQYF.

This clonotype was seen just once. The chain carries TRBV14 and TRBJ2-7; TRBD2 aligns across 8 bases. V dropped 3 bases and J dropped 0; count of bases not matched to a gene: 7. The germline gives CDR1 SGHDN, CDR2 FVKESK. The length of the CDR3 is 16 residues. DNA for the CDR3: TGTGCCAGCAGCCACCGTAGCGGGGTGAGCTCCTACGAGCAGTACTTC. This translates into CASSHRSGVSSYEQYF.

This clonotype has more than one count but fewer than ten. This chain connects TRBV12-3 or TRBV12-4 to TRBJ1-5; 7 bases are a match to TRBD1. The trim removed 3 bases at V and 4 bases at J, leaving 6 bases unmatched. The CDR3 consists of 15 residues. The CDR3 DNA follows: TGTGCCAGCAGTTTGCGGCAGGGGGATAATCAGCCCCAGCATTTT. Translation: CASSLRQGDNQPQHF.

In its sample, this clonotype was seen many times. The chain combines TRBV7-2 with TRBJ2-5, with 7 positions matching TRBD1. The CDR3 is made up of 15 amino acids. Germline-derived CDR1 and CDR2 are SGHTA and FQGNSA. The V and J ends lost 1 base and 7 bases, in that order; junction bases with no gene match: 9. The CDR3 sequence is CASSLGQGPSGTQYF. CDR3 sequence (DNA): TGTGCCAGCAGCTTAGGACAGGGCCCCTCGGGGACCCAGTACTTC.

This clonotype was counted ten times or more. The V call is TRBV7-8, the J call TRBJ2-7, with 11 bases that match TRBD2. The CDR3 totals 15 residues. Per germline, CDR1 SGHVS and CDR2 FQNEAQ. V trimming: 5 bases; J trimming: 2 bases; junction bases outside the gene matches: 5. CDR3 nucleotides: TGTGCCAGCAGCCCCGGGACTAGCGGAACCTACGAGCAGTACTTC. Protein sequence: CASSPGTSGTYEQYF.

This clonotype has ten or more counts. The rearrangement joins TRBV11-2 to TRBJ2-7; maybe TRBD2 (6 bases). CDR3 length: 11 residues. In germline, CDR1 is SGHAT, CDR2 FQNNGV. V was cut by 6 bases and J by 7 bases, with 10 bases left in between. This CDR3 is CASRGRGEQYF. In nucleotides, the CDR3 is TGTGCCAGCAGGGGTCGGGGGGAGCAGTACTTC.

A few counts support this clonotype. DNA of the CDR3: TGTGCCACCAGCAGAGATAGGGGACAGGTCCTCAAGGAGCCCCAGCATTTT. This translates into CATSRDRGQVLKEPQHF. V gene TRBV15 combines with J gene TRBJ1-5, with 8 bases aligning to TRBD1. Germline V CDR1 and CDR2: LNHNV, YYDKDF (reference sequence). The V and J ends lost 0 bases and 8 bases, in that order; junction bases with no gene match: 12. This CDR3 region has 17 residues.

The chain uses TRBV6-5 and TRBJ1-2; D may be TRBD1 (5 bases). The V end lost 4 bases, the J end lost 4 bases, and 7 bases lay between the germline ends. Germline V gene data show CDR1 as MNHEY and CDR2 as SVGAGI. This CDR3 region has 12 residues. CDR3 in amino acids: CASSSDSYGYTF. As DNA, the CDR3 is TGTGCCAGCAGTTCCGACAGCTATGGCTACACCTTC.

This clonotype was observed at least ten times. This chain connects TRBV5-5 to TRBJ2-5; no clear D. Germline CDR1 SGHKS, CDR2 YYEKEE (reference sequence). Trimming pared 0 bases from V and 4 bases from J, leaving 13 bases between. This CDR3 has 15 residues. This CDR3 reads CASSLGPQPPETQYF. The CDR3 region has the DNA TGTGCCAGCAGCTTGGGGCCACAACCGCCAGAGACCCAGTACTTC.

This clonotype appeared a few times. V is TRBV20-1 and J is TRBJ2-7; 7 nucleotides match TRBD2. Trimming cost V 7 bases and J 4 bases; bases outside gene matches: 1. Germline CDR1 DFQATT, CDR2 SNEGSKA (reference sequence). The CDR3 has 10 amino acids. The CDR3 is CSDGGYEQYF. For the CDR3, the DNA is TGCAGTGACGGGGGGTACGAGCAGTACTTC.

The CDR3 is CASSFQGFSFSNQPQHF. The CDR3 coding sequence is TGTGCCAGCAGTTTCCAGGGGTTTTCCTTTAGCAATCAGCCCCAGCATTTT. This chain links TRBV12-3 or TRBV12-4 with TRBJ1-5; a possible D gene is TRBD1 (6 bases). CDR3 length equals 17 residues. V gave up 3 bases and J gave up 0 bases, with 15 bases separating them.

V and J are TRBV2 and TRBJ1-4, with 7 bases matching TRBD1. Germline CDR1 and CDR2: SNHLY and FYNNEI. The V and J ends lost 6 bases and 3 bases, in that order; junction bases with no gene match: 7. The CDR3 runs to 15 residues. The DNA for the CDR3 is TGTGCCAGCAGGGAGAGACAGGGCCCTAATGAAAAACTGTTTTTT. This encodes CASRERQGPNEKLFF.